This TCR beta chain was profiled in a study of Ad26.COV2.S vaccination and SARS-CoV-2 variants. For the study at large: It was the COV1001 Ad26.COV2.S trial arm that included the donor. Overall study results and limits: In TCR breadth and depth analyses, total T cell responses may have been underestimated. The placebo group had lower spike-specific TCR breadth than the vaccine recipients did.

In regard to this clone: No antigen is known for it.

This CDR3 is 15 amino acids long. The ends were cut back, 0 bases at V and 1 base at J, with 10 bases in the middle. Germline CDR1 and CDR2: SGHRS and YFSETQ. As to treatment: about 20 received Ad26.COV2.S at low or high dose, single or two shots; about 5 received placebo; per-sample allocation not given. The investigators took samples on day 63 after the first vaccine or placebo injection. Method: immunoSEQ multiplex PCR; TCRdb's copy keeps in-frame clones and lacks some. The data show 440,000 or so clones, about nine tenths seen once. The clonotype comes from a person aged 18-60 years who received the Ad26.COV2.S COVID-19 vaccine or a placebo. Sequenced here: peripheral blood, sampled in a trial of Ad26.COV2.S vaccine versus placebo. V is TRBV5-1 and J is TRBJ1-1; D remains unclear. CDR3 residues: CASSLVVTPNTEAFF. CDR3 coding DNA: TGCGCCAGCAGCTTGGTTGTGACACCGAACACTGAAGCTTTCTTT.